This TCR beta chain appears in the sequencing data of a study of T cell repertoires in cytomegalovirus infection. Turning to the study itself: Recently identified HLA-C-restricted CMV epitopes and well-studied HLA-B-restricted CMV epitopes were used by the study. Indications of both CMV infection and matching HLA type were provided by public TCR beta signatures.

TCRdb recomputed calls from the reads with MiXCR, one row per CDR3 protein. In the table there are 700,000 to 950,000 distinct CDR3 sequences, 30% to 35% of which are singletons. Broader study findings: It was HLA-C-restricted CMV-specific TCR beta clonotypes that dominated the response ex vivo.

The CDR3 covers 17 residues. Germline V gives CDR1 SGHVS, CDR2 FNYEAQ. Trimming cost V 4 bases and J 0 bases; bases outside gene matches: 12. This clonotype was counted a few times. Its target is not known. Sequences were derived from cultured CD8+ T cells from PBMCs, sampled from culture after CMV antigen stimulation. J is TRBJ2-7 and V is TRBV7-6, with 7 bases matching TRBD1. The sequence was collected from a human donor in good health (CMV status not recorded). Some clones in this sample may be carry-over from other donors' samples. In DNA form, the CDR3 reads TGTGCCAGCAGCTCCCACCCCGAGGGGGCCCTCTCCTACGAGCAGTACTTC. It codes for CASSSHPEGALSYEQYF.